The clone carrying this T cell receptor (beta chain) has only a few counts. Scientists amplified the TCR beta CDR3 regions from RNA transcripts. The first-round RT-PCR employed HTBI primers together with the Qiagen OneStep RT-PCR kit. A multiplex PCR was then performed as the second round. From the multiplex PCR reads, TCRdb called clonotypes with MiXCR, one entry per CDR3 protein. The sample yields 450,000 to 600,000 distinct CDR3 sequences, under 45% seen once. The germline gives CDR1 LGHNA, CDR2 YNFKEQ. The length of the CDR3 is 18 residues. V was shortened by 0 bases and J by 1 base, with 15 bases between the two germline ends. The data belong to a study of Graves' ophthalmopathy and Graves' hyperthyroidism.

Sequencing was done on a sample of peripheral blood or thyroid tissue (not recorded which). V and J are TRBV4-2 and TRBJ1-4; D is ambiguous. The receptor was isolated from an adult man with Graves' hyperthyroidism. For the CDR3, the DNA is TGTGCCAGCAGCCAAGATGGCCGCCGGGTGCTAACTAATGAAAAACTGTTTTTT. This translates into CASSQDGRRVLTNEKLFF.